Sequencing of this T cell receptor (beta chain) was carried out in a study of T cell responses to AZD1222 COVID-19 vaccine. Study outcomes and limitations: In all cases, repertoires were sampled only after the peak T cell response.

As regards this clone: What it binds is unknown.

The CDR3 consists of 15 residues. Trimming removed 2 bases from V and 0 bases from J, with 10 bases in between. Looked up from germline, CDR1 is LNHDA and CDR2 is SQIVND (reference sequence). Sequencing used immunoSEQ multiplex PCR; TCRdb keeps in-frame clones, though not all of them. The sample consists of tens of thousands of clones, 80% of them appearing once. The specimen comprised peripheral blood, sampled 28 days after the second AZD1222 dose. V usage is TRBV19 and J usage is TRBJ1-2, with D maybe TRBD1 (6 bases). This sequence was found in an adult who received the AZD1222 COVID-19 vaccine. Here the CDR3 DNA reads TGTGCCAGTAGTATATCAGGGGAAGCTAACTATGGCTACACCTTC. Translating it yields CASSISGEANYGYTF.